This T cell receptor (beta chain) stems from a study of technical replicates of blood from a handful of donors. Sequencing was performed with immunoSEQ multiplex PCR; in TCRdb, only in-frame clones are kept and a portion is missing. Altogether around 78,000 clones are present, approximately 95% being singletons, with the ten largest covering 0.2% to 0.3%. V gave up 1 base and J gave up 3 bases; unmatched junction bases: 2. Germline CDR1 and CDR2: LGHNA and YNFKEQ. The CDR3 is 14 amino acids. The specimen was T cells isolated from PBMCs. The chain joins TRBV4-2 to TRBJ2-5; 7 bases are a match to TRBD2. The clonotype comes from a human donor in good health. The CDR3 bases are TGTGCCAGCAGCCAAGCAGCGGGAAAAGAGACCCAGTACTTC. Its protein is CASSQAAGKETQYF.